Following are 19 T cell receptor beta chains from one sample sequenced in a study of radiation and T cells in renal cell carcinoma. Noted time point: blood 4 weeks post-SBRT, at nephrectomy. Treatment reported: 15 Gy SBRT to primary tumor, nephrectomy 4 weeks later. This table comes from immunoSEQ multiplex PCR, and its TCRdb copy is limited to in-frame clones, with some not included. The sample carries over 120,000 clones, 80% to 90% recorded once. The sequences come from blood, collected from a patient whose treatment included radiotherapy and nephrectomy. These TCRs come from a woman in her forties or fifties with renal cell carcinoma.

V usage is TRBV9 and J usage is TRBJ2-1, with 7 positions matching TRBD1. Germline values: CDR1 SGDLS, CDR2 YYNGEE. J lost 1 base, V lost 3 bases, and 4 bases had no gene match. The CDR3 totals 15 residues. The CDR3 here is CASSAGTESYNEQFF. The CDR3 nucleotides read TGTGCCAGCAGCGCTGGGACAGAATCCTACAATGAGCAGTTCTTC.

This chain links TRBV5-1 with TRBJ2-6; 9 nucleotides line up with TRBD1. CDR1 SGHRS and CDR2 YFSETQ come from the germline V gene. The CDR3 spans 19 residues. J was trimmed by 2 bases and V by 0 bases; bases with no gene match: 9. DNA of the CDR3: TGCGCCAGCAGCTTGGCCGGGACAGGGTATTTGACTGGGGCCAACGTCCTGACTTTC. Its translation is CASSLAGTGYLTGANVLTF. The complete variable domain, with remaining parts taken from reference TRBV5-1 and TRBJ2-6, reads KAGVTQTPRYLIKTRGQQVTLSCSPISGHRSVSWYQQTPGQGLQFLFEYFSETQRNKGNFPGRFSGRQFSNSRSEMNVSTLELGDSALYLCASSLAGTGYLTGANVLTFGAGSRLTVL.

The J gene is TRBJ2-5, the V gene TRBV6-5, with unresolved D. TRBJ2-7 explains the end of the DNA better; the J call may be wrong. Per germline, CDR1 MNHEY and CDR2 SVGAGI. The CDR3 totals 13 residues. Here the CDR3 reads CASSYTQGDEQYF. The CDR3 nucleotides are TGTGCCAGCAGTTACACGCAAGGAGACGAGCAGTACTTC.

This rearrangement joins TRBV6-1 to TRBJ1-1, with a tentative D call TRBD1 (6 bases). CDR3 length: 15 residues. The V end lost 1 base, the J end lost 6 bases, and 15 bases lay between the germline ends. Germline loops: CDR1 MNHNS, CDR2 SASEGT. The CDR3 protein is CASSEVGRGRAEAFF. DNA of the CDR3: TGTGCCAGCAGTGAAGTGGGCAGGGGAAGGGCTGAAGCTTTCTTT.

This clone was picked up one time. This chain connects TRBV11-2 to TRBJ1-2, with a weak D call TRBD1 (5 bases). The CDR3 runs to 14 residues. Per germline, CDR1 SGHAT and CDR2 FQNNGV. The V and J ends lost 4 bases and 8 bases respectively, with 17 bases between them. This CDR3 reads CASSSSRGSRGYTF. In nucleotides, the CDR3 is TGTGCCAGCAGCTCAAGCCGGGGGTCGCGAGGCTACACCTTC.

The gene calls are TRBV9 and TRBJ2-1; 7 bases align to TRBD2. CDR3 length: 15 residues. V was pared by 7 bases and J by 5 bases, with 12 bases of the junction left unmatched. CDR1 and CDR2 from the germline V gene are SGDLS and YYNGEE. The CDR3 nucleotides are TGTGCCAGCGGGAGGGCGGGAGAGGGTGACAATGAGCAGTTCTTC. Residues: CASGRAGEGDNEQFF.

The V call is TRBV10-1, the J call TRBJ2-5; D remains ambiguous. The germline gives CDR1 WNHNN, CDR2 SYGVQD (reference sequence). V shed 7 bases and J shed 1 base, with 4 bases lying between them. The CDR3 is made up of 11 amino acids. The CDR3 loop reads CASIPQETQYF. The DNA of the CDR3 is TGCGCCAGCATCCCCCAAGAGACCCAGTACTTC.

The chain employs TRBV4-1 and TRBJ1-3; no reliable D call. Trimming removed 3 bases at V and 0 bases at J, with 12 bases between. The germline CDR1 and CDR2 sequences are MGHRA and YSYEKL. This CDR3 comprises 16 residues. CDR3 protein: CASSQVLLRSGNTIYF. The CDR3 DNA follows: TGCGCCAGCAGCCAGGTACTTCTGCGCTCTGGAAACACCATATATTTT.

The genes are TRBV14 and TRBJ2-5; TRBD2 matches at 8 bases. Germline V gene data show CDR1 as SGHDN and CDR2 as FVKESK. The CDR3 length is 17 residues. V lost 4 bases, J lost 4 bases, and 14 bases stayed unmatched. For the CDR3, the DNA is TGTGCCAGCAGCCCAGGGATTAGCGGGAAGAGGGGAGAGACCCAGTACTTC. Translation gives CASSPGISGKRGETQYF.

The J gene is TRBJ1-6, the V gene TRBV28; 7 nucleotides agree with TRBD1. The CDR3 runs 14 residues. Germline loops: CDR1 MDHEN, CDR2 SYDVKM. The ends lost 10 bases at V and 2 bases at J; junction bases unmatched: 5. Here the CDR3 reads CATTTGTYNSPLHF. CDR3 sequence (DNA): TGTGCCACTACGACAGGGACCTATAATTCACCCCTCCACTTT.

The chain is built from TRBV29-1 and TRBJ2-7, with TRBD1 identical over 8 bases. This CDR3 has 16 residues. Germline CDR1 is SQVTM and CDR2 is ANQGSEA. The V and J ends lost 5 bases and 3 bases, in that order; junction bases with no gene match: 15. CDR3 region: CSVINIGRTGGYEQYF. As DNA, the CDR3 is TGCAGCGTTATTAATATCGGGAGAACAGGGGGCTACGAGCAGTACTTC.

The rearrangement uses TRBV10-1 and TRBJ2-7; TRBD2 matches 8 bases. This CDR3 region has 14 residues. J was trimmed by 6 bases and V by 6 bases; bases with no gene match: 10. The germline gives CDR1 WNHNN, CDR2 SYGVQD (reference sequence). The CDR3 sequence: CASSAGSGGGEQYF. The CDR3 bases are TGCGCCAGCAGCGCGGGATCGGGAGGGGGCGAGCAGTACTTC.

This clone occurred a few times. CDR3 nucleotide sequence: TGCGCCAGCAGTGACAGCAATCAGCCCCAGCATTTT. It codes for CASSDSNQPQHF. V gene TRBV10-2 combines with J gene TRBJ1-5; D not resolved. The CDR3 covers 12 residues. Germline V lookup: CDR1 WSHSY, CDR2 SAAADI. The V end lost 3 bases, the J end lost 1 base, and 1 base lay between the germline ends.

In this sample, this clone turned up once. This rearrangement joins TRBV5-4 to TRBJ2-5; D tentatively reads TRBD1 or TRBD2 (6 bases each). The better agreement between TRBJ2-7 and the DNA end casts doubt on the J call. CDR1 is SGHNT and CDR2 is YYREEE in the germline V gene (reference sequence). This CDR3 region has 14 residues. CDR3: CASSLLGGNYEQYF. CDR3 DNA sequence: TGTGCCAGCAGCCTACTCGGGGGCAACTACGAGCAGTACTTC.

This clone was observed a handful of times. V is TRBV2 and J is TRBJ2-6, with D maybe TRBD1 (6 bases). CDR3 length equals 15 residues. Trimming removed 6 bases from V and 6 bases from J, with 15 bases in between. Germline V gene data show CDR1 as SNHLY and CDR2 as FYNNEI. The CDR3: CASRQGIGLANVLTF. CDR3 nucleotides: TGTGCCAGCAGACAGGGTATAGGACTGGCCAACGTCCTGACTTTC.

CDR3 protein: CASSIAGNYNSPLHF. The CDR3 DNA reads as TGTGCCAGCAGCATTGCAGGAAACTATAATTCACCCCTCCACTTT. The chain carries TRBV7-2 and TRBJ1-6; D is unresolved. This CDR3 spans 15 amino acids. Germline values: CDR1 SGHTA, CDR2 FQGNSA. V lost 5 bases and J lost 3, with 11 bases in between.

This chain uses TRBV11-1 with TRBJ2-7; D remains unclear. This CDR3 is built from 14 residues. The V and J ends lost 1 base and 2 bases respectively, with 9 bases between them. The germline gives CDR1 SGHAT, CDR2 FQDESV (reference sequence). For the CDR3, the DNA is TGTGCCAGCAGCTTAGACAGTACAACCTACGAGCAGTACTTC. This codes for CASSLDSTTYEQYF.

The table lists this clone with a few counts. Here the CDR3 DNA reads TGTGCCAGCAGCTTAGGGAACTATGGCTACACCTTC. Amino acids: CASSLGNYGYTF. The chain couples TRBV7-2 to TRBJ1-2; D gene uncertain. V dropped 1 base and J dropped 2 bases, with 2 bases sitting between them. This CDR3 contains 12 residues. Looked up from germline, CDR1 is SGHTA and CDR2 is FQGNSA.

This chain joins TRBV30 and TRBJ1-3; D is possibly TRBD1 (5 bases). V was shortened by 0 bases and J by 0 bases, with 12 bases between the two germline ends. The CDR3 covers 16 residues. CDR1 GTSNPN and CDR2 SVGIG come from the germline V gene (reference sequence). The CDR3 loop reads CAWSVGHDSSGNTIYF. In DNA form, the CDR3 reads TGTGCCTGGAGTGTAGGGCACGACAGCTCTGGAAACACCATATATTTT.